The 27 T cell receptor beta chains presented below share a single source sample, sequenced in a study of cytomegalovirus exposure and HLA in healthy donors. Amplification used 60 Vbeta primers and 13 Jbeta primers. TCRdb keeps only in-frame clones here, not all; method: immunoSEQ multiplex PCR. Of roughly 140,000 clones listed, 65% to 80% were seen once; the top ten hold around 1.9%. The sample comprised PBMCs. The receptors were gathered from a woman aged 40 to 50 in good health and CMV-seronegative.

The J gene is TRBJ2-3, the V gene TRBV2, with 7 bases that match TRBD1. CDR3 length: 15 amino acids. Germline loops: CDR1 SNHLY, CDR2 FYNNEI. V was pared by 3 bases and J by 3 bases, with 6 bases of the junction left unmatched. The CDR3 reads CASSDGTAQTDTQYF. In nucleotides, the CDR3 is TGTGCCAGCAGTGATGGGACAGCTCAGACAGATACGCAGTATTTT.

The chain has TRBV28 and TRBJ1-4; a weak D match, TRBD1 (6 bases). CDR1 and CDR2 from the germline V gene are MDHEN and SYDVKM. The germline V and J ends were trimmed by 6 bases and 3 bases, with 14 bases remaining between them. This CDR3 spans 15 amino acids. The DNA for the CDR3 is TGTGCCAGCAGCCACAGGGTGGGAGCTAATGAAAAACTGTTTTTT. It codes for CASSHRVGANEKLFF.

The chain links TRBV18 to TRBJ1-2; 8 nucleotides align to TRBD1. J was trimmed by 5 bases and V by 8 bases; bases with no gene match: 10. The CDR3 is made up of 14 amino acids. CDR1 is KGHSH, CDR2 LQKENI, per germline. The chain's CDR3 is CASRLTGQAYGYTF. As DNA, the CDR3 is TGTGCCAGCCGCTTAACGGGACAGGCTTATGGCTACACCTTC.

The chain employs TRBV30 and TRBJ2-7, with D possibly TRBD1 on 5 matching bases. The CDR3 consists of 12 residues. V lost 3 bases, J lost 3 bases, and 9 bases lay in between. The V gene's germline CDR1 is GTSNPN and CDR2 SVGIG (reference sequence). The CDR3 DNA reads TGTGCCTGGAGGCAGACAGTCTACGAGCAGTACTTC. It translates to CAWRQTVYEQYF.

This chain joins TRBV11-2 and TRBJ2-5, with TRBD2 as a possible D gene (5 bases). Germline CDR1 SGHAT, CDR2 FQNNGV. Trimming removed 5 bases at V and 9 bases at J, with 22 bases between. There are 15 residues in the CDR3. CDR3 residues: CASSPQAGLEWAQYF. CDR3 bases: TGTGCCAGCAGCCCGCAGGCGGGTCTGGAGTGGGCCCAGTACTTC. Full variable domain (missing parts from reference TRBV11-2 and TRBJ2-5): EAGVAQSPRYKIIEKRQSVAFWCNPISGHATLYWYQQILGQGPKLLIQFQNNGVVDDSQLPKDRFSAERLKGVDSTLKIQPAKLEDSAVYLCASSPQAGLEWAQYFGPGTRLLVL.

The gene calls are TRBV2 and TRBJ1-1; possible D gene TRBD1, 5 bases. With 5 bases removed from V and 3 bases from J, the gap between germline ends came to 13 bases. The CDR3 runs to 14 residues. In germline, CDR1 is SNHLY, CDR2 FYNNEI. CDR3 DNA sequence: TGTGCCAGCAGTCTGACAGAAAAAGACACTGAAGCTTTCTTT. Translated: CASSLTEKDTEAFF.

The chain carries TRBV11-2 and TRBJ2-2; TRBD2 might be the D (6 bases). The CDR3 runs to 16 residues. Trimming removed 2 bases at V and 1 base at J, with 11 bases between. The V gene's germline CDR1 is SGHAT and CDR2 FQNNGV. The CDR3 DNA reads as TGTGCCAGCAGCTTACGGGGGTTCAGGAACACCGGGGAGCTGTTTTTT. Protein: CASSLRGFRNTGELFF.

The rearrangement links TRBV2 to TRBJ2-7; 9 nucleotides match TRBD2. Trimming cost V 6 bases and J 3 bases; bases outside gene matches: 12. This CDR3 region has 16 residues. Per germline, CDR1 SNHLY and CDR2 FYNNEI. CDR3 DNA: TGTGCCAGCAGCGATTTACCTAGCGGGAAAGACTACGAGCAGTACTTC. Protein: CASSDLPSGKDYEQYF.

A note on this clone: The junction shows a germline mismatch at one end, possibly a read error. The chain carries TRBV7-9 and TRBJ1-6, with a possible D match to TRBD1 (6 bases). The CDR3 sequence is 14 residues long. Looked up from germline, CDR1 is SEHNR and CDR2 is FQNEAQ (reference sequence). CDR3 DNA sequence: TGTTCCAGCACTAAGGGGGACATTAATTCACCCCTCCACTTT. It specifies CSSTKGDINSPLHF.

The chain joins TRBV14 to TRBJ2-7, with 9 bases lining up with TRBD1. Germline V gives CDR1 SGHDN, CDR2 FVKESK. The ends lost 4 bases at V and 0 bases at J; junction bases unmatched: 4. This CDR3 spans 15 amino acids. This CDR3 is CASSPGQGISYEQYF. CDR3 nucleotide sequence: TGTGCCAGCAGCCCGGGACAGGGAATCTCCTACGAGCAGTACTTC.

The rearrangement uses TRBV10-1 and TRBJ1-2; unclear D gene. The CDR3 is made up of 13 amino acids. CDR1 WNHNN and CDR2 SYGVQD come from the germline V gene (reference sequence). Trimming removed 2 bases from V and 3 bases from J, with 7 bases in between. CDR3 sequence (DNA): TGCGCCAGCAGTGAGCTCGGGGACTATGGCTACACCTTC. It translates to CASSELGDYGYTF.

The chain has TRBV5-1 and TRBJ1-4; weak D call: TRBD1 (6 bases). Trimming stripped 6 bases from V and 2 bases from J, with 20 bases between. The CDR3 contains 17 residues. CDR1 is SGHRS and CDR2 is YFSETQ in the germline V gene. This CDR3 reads CASNQQGVGSTNEKLFF. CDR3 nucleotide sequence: TGCGCCAGCAATCAACAGGGAGTGGGATCGACTAATGAAAAACTGTTTTTT.

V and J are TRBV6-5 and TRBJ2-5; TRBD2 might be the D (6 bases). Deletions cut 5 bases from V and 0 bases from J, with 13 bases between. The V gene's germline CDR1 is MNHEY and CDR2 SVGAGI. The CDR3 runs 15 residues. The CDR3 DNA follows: TGTGCCAGCAGTCGGGGGACTGAGTACCAAGAGACCCAGTACTTC. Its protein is CASSRGTEYQETQYF.

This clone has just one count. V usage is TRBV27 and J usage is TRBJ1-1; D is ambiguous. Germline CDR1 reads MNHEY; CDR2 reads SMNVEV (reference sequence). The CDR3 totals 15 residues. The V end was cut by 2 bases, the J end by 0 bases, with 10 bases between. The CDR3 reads CASSLEGGMNTEAFF. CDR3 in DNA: TGTGCCAGCAGTTTAGAGGGAGGGATGAACACTGAAGCTTTCTTT.

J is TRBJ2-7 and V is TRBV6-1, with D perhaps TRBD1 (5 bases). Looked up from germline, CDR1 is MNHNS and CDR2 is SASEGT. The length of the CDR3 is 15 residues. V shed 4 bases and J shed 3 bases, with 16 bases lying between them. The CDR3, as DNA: TGTGCCAGCAGTGCCTCAGGGCGGCCTTACTACGAGCAGTACTTC. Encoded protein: CASSASGRPYYEQYF.

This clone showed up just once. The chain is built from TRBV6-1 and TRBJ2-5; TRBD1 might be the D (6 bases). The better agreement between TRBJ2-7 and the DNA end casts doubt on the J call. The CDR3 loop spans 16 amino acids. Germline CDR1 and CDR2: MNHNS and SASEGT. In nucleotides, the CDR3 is TGTGCCAGCAGTGATGGCGGCCAGGGGTTCTCCTACGAGCAGTACTTC. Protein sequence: CASSDGGQGFSYEQYF.

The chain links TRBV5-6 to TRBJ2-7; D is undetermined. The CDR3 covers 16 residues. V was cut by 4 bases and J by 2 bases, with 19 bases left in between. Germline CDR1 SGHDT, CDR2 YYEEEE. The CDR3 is CASSPTFSQRTYEQYF. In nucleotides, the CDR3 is TGTGCCAGCAGCCCGACCTTTTCCCAGCGTACCTACGAGCAGTACTTC.

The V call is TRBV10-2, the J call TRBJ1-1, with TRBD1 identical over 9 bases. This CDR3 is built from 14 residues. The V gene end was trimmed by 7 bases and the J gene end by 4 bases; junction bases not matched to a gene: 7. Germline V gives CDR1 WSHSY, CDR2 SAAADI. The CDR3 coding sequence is TGCGCCAGCACTGAACAGGGGGCAAGCACTGAAGCTTTCTTT. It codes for CASTEQGASTEAFF.

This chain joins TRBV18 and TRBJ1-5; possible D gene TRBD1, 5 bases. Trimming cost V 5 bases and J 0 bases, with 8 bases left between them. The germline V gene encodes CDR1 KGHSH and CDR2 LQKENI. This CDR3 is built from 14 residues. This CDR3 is CASSSGNSNQPQHF. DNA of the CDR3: TGTGCCAGCTCATCAGGGAATAGCAATCAGCCCCAGCATTTT.

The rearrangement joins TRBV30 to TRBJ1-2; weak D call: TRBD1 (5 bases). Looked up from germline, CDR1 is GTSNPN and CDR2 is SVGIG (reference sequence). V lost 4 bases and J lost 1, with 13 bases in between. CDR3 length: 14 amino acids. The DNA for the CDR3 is TGTGCCTGGACCCCCATGGGGGGTAACTATGGCTACACCTTC. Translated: CAWTPMGGNYGYTF.

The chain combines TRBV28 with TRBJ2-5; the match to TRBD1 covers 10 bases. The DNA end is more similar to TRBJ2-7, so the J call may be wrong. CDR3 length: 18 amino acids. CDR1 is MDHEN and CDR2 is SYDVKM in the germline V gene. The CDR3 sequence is CASSLWDRGRGAFYEQYF. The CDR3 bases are TGTGCCAGCAGTTTGTGGGACAGGGGCCGCGGAGCCTTCTACGAGCAGTACTTC.

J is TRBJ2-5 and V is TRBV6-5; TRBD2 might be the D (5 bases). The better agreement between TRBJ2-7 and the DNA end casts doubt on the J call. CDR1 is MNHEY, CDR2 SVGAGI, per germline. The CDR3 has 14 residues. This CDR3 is CASSYFAGSYEQYF. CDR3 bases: TGTGCCAGCAGTTACTTTGCGGGCTCCTACGAGCAGTACTTC.

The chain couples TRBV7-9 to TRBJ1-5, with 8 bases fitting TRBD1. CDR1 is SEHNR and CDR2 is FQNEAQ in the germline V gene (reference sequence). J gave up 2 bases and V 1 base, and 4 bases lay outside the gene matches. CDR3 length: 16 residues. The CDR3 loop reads CASSLGTGYGNQPQHF. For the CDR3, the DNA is TGTGCCAGCAGCTTAGGGACAGGGTATGGCAATCAGCCCCAGCATTTT.

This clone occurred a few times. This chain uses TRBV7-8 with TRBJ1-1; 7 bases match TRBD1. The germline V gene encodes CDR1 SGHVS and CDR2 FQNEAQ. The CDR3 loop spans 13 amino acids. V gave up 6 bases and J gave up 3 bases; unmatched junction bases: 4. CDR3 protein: CASRFQGDTEAFF. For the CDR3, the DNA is TGTGCCAGCAGATTCCAGGGGGACACTGAAGCTTTCTTT.

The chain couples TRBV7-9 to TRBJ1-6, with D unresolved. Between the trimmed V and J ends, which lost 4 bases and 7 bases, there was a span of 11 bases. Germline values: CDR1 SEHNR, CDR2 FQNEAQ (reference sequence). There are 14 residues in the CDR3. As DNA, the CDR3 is TGTGCCAGCAGCTCACCGAACAGCAATTCACCCCTCCACTTT. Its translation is CASSSPNSNSPLHF.

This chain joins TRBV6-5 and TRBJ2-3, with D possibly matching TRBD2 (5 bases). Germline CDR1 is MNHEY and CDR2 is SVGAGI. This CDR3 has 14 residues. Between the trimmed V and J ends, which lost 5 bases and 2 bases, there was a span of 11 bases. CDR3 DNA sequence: TGTGCCAGCAGTACCAACGGGGACACAGATACGCAGTATTTT. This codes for CASSTNGDTDTQYF.

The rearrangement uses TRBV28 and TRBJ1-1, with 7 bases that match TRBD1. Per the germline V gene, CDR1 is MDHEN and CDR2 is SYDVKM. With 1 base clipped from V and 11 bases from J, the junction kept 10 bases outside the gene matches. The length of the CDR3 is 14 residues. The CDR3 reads CASSLFPQTRGAFF. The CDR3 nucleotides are TGTGCCAGCAGTTTATTCCCCCAGACCAGGGGGGCTTTCTTT.